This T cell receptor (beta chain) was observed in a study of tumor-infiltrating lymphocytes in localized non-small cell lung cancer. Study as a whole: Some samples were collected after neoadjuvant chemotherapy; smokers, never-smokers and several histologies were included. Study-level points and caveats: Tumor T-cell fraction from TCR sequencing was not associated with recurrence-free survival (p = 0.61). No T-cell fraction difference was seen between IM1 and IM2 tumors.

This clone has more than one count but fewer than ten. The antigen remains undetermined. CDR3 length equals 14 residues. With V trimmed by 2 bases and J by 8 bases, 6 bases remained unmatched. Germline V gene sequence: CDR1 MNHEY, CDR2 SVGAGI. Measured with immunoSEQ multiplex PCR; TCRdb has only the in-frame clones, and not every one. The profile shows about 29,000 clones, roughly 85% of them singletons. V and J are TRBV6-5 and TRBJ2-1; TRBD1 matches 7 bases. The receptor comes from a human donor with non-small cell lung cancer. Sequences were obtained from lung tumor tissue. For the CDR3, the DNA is TGTGCCAGCAGTTACGACAGGGATAGTCATGAGCAGTTCTTC. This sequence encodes CASSYDRDSHEQFF.